The sequence of this T cell receptor beta chain was determined in a study of blood T cells in healthy people across ages (dated by TCRdb to between 2014 and 2017). Study-wide context: In model experiments, template switching captured about one uniquely barcoded TCR beta cDNA molecule for every two T cells. To track age-related changes in TCR beta repertoire diversity, the study relied on deep sequencing normalized with unique cDNA molecular identifiers. Donors were grouped into four age groups: young (average 16 years), middle-aged (less than 40), aged (about 59) and long-lived (approximately 78). The study analyzed two additional independent replicas of 1 million unique cDNA reads from the same blood draw for two donors, one aged 18 to 29 and one aged 80 or older. On the study overall, not on this receptor specifically: A strong correlation was found between observed TCR beta diversity and the percentage of naive T cells measured by flow cytometry. Because profiling used bulk unsorted PBMCs, naive and antigen-experienced compartments could not be compared conclusively. Observed TCR beta diversity per million T cells fell roughly linearly with age, and a significant reduction was already apparent by age around 40. Estimates of total diversity from one million sequenced T cells were regarded as lower bounds and underestimates. Compared with the aged group, the long-lived group had more naive CD4+ T cells, fewer expanded clones and increased TCR diversity, a pattern suggesting age selection. Because the CMV infection status of the donors was unknown, age-related changes in expanded clonotypes may potentially have been confounded.

For this clonotype: Its binding antigen is unknown. Base qualities are not at hand, and no much larger clone is one base apart.

Library construction relied on 5' RACE. Sequenced on an Illumina HiSeq 2500. A second PCR of about 7 to 12 cycles was run with a J-beta primer mix and a sample-barcoded 5' primer. A unique molecular identifier was introduced onto each TCR beta cDNA molecule by a template-switch 5' adaptor carrying 12 random nucleotides. At least 3 million CDR3-containing paired-end reads were obtained from each sample. The Mint cDNA synthesis kit, primed by a TRBC-specific oligonucleotide, was used to synthesize first-strand cDNA from all RNA. Following uracil-DNA glycosylase treatment, a first 18-cycle PCR with universal primers M1SS and BC2_uni_R was performed on all cDNA. The original methods were these. Each sample was normalized by randomly selecting 1 million high-quality reads, each carrying a distinct molecular identifier. Reads with shared molecular identifiers were discarded instead of being binned into consensus sequences. CDR3 identification, clonotype clustering and error correction used MiTCR with a Q25 quality threshold and the strictest error-elimination algorithm. A nonparametric unseen species model with Euler transformation was used to estimate a lower bound on total TCR beta diversity. TCRdb took the public reads, trimmed them with fastp at Q25, ran MiXCR for clone calling and kept in-frame beta chains. Every distinct CDR3 protein forms one entry, paired with its most common genes and DNA. TCRdb, not the authors, supplied the V and J calls. For this sample the table gives about 570,000 distinct CDR3 sequences, of which over 25% were detected only once. The ten largest clones take up approximately 3.5% of the sample.

Systemically healthy Caucasian individuals from Russia, 39 in total and aged roughly 6 to 100 years, were included as donors. Ten milliliters of peripheral blood were drawn from each donor into EDTA-treated Vacutainer tubes. Ficoll-Paque density-gradient centrifugation was used to isolate PBMCs, with at least 7 million per sample. Total RNA was extracted from PBMCs with Trizol reagent, with at least 6 micrograms obtained per sample. Naive CD45RAhigh/CD27high T cell percentages were measured by flow cytometry on a PBMC aliquot from every donor. The same data also went into a second study, on T cells of mothers and their children. According to the second study: Nine systemically healthy Caucasian individuals served as donors, namely three mothers together with their six children. cDNA synthesis used all of the extracted RNA, with 1.5 ug of RNA in each 15 ul reaction. In the second PCR, sample barcodes and 2-4 random nucleotides were introduced via the M1S primer. More than 8 million TCR beta CDR3 reads were obtained from each mother, and 2.5 million to 3.5 million reads were obtained from each child. In both related and unrelated pairs, thymic selection shapes the output of TCR recombination in a similar way, with inherited differences having only a minor effect. Normalized repertoire overlap in related mother-child pairs was always slightly higher than in unrelated mother-child pairs, but the difference was never significant. With a sensitivity of approximately 96 clones per million clonotypes, no persistent microchimeric T cell clones were detected. To look for features that set related mother-child pairs apart from unrelated individuals, the researchers ran deep NGS to compare the TCR beta repertoires of mothers and children. Mothers averaged 40 +/- 4 years of age and children averaged approximately 12 +/- 4 years. Libraries were sequenced on Illumina HiSeq 2000 with 100+100 nt paired-end reads after adapter ligation with NEBNext reagents. To prevent cross-contamination, the mother and child libraries were prepared one month apart and sequenced in separate runs. Between roughly 500,000 and 2,100,000 distinct TCR beta clonotypes were identified per donor. Naive TCR beta clonotypes were estimated from low-frequency clonotypes matched to each donor's FACS-determined naive share, without sorting.

Sequenced: blood. The sequence derives from a boy between 2 and 10 years old in good health.

The nucleotide sequence reads TGTGCCATGGGACTAGCGGGAGACGCCGAGCAGTACTTC. Translated, it gives CAMGLAGDAEQYF. This chain joins TRBV10-3 to TRBJ2-7; the central 14 bases match TRBD2. According to the germline V gene, CDR1 reads ENHRY and CDR2 reads SYGVKD. The V end gives up 9 bases and the J end 6 bases, leaving 4 bases in the junction not matched to a gene. The CDR3 spans 13 residues, from the cysteine through the phenylalanine. Just CDR3 DNA is preserved here, 39 bases in frame from base 1.